These 31 T cell receptor beta chains came from one sample sequenced in a study of cytomegalovirus exposure and HLA in healthy donors. PCR was performed using 60 Vbeta and 13 Jbeta primers. Profiling relied on immunoSEQ multiplex PCR, and the TCRdb table lists in-frame clones only, not all of them. Here the sample spans around 150,000 clones, 60% to 80% being singletons. The specimen sequenced was PBMCs. These receptor sequences come from a male donor in good health and CMV-seronegative.

The chain couples TRBV7-2 to TRBJ2-5; D gene unclear. The CDR3 covers 14 residues. Germline V gives CDR1 SGHTA, CDR2 FQGNSA. Trimming removed 1 base at V and 1 base at J, with 7 bases between. In nucleotides, the CDR3 is TGTGCCAGCAGCTTAGTCAGATTCCAAGAGACCCAGTACTTC. Translation: CASSLVRFQETQYF. The whole variable domain, remainder taken from reference TRBV7-2 and TRBJ2-5, is GAGVSQSPSNKVTEKGKDVELRCDPISGHTALYWYRQSLGQGLEFLIYFQGNSAPDKSGLPSDRFSAERTGGSVSTLTIQRTQQEDSAVYLCASSLVRFQETQYFGPGTRLLVL.

The J gene is TRBJ2-5, the V gene TRBV6-1; TRBD1 aligns across 10 bases. In germline, CDR1 is MNHNS, CDR2 SASEGT. CDR3 length equals 15 residues. Trimming cost V 6 bases and J 4 bases; bases outside gene matches: 8. The CDR3 bases are TGTGCCAGCAGCCAGACAGGGGGCGCGGGAGAGACCCAGTACTTC. Protein sequence: CASSQTGGAGETQYF.

This clone appeared a few times. The chain uses TRBV30 and TRBJ2-3; 8 nucleotides agree with TRBD1. Unmatched junction bases numbered 6, after V lost 7 bases and J lost 3 bases. Germline lookup yields CDR1 GTSNPN and CDR2 SVGIG (reference sequence). The CDR3 totals 13 residues. The DNA of the CDR3 is TGTGCCTCCAAGCGACAGGGGACAGATACGCAGTATTTT. It specifies CASKRQGTDTQYF.

In its sample, this clone was seen a few times. V usage is TRBV20-1 and J usage is TRBJ1-1; no definite D call. The CDR3 has 11 amino acids. CDR1 is DFQATT, CDR2 SNEGSKA, per germline (reference sequence). Between the trimmed V and J ends, which lost 7 bases and 3 bases, there was a span of 9 bases. CDR3 region: CSVREYTEAFF. The CDR3 nucleotides read TGCAGTGTTAGGGAGTACACTGAAGCTTTCTTT.

CDR3 coding DNA: TGTGCCACCAGCAGAGATAACGGACAGGGCGAGCAGTACTTC. Its translation is CATSRDNGQGEQYF. This chain links TRBV15 with TRBJ2-7, with 8 bases fitting TRBD1. This CDR3 is built from 14 residues. Germline values: CDR1 LNHNV, CDR2 YYDKDF (reference sequence). Trimming cost V 0 bases and J 6 bases; bases outside gene matches: 4.

Only a few counts were recorded for this clone. The chain employs TRBV9 and TRBJ2-7, with a weak D call TRBD1 (6 bases). The length of the CDR3 is 14 residues. The germline V and J ends were trimmed by 4 bases and 5 bases, with 16 bases remaining between them. Germline V gives CDR1 SGDLS, CDR2 YYNGEE. DNA of the CDR3: TGTGCCAGCAGCCCCCGATCCAGGGGTCACGAGCAGTACTTC. This sequence encodes CASSPRSRGHEQYF.

V and J are TRBV5-1 and TRBJ2-2; 13 nucleotides line up with TRBD2. CDR3 length equals 19 residues. After removal of 0 bases from V and 4 bases from J, the junction contained 9 bases not matched to a gene. Germline-derived CDR1 and CDR2 are SGHRS and YFSETQ. The CDR3 protein is CASSLAGLAGSLGTGELFF. CDR3 DNA: TGCGCCAGCAGCTTGGCGGGACTAGCGGGAAGCTTAGGCACCGGGGAGCTGTTTTTT.

The V and J genes are TRBV11-1 and TRBJ1-2, with a weak D call TRBD1 (6 bases). In germline, CDR1 is SGHAT, CDR2 FQDESV (reference sequence). This CDR3 contains 13 residues. With 3 bases removed from V and 8 bases from J, the gap between germline ends came to 13 bases. The CDR3 bases are TGTGCCAGCAGCTTTAACAGGGATGAAGGCTACACCTTC. Its translation: CASSFNRDEGYTF.

The DNA for the CDR3 is TGTGCCAGCAGCTCCGGGACTAGCGGCTTCGCGAACACCGGGGAGCTGTTTTTT. It is translated as CASSSGTSGFANTGELFF. The chain has TRBV7-3 and TRBJ2-2; 11 nucleotides agree with TRBD2. In germline, CDR1 is SGHTA, CDR2 FQGTGA. V was pared by 4 bases and J by 0 bases, with 7 bases of the junction left unmatched. The CDR3 spans 18 residues.

The rearrangement uses TRBV28 and TRBJ2-7, with D possibly being TRBD2 (5 bases). V lost 3 bases, J lost 6 bases, and 18 bases lay in between. The CDR3 is 15 amino acids. Germline V gives CDR1 MDHEN, CDR2 SYDVKM. The CDR3 bases are TGTGCCAGCAGTTTGCGTCTAGCTTTCCCCGGCGAGCAGTACTTC. Translation: CASSLRLAFPGEQYF. The full variable domain, its missing parts supplied by reference TRBV28 and TRBJ2-7, is DVKVTQSSRYLVKRTGEKVFLECVQDMDHENMFWYRQDPGLGLRLIYFSYDVKMKEKGDIPEGYSVSREKKERFSLILESASTNQTSMYLCASSLRLAFPGEQYFGPGTRLTVT.

This rearrangement joins TRBV5-1 to TRBJ2-2, with unresolved D. Germline CDR1 is SGHRS and CDR2 is YFSETQ. Deletions cut 4 bases from V and 0 bases from J, with 7 bases between. The CDR3 sequence is 14 residues long. The CDR3, as DNA: TGCGCCAGCAGCCGGTTATCGAACACCGGGGAGCTGTTTTTT. Protein sequence: CASSRLSNTGELFF.

This clone was detected only a few times. V and J are TRBV9 and TRBJ2-4; 7 bases line up with TRBD1. V gave up 4 bases and J gave up 8 bases; unmatched junction bases: 9. The CDR3 runs 14 residues. Germline loops: CDR1 SGDLS, CDR2 YYNGEE. In DNA form, the CDR3 reads TGTGCCAGCAGCCCCCGACAGGGAATGGACATTCAGTACTTC. This encodes CASSPRQGMDIQYF.

The gene calls are TRBV6-6 and TRBJ1-5; 9 bases are a match to TRBD1. Germline values: CDR1 MNHNY, CDR2 SVGAGI (reference sequence). The length of the CDR3 is 16 residues. Unmatched junction bases numbered 12, after V lost 6 bases and J lost 6 bases. CDR3 DNA sequence: TGTGCCAGCAGACCGGGACAGGGATCGGGGATTCAGCCCCAGCATTTT. Protein: CASRPGQGSGIQPQHF.

This clone was detected a few times. The chain couples TRBV7-9 to TRBJ2-7; 9 positions agree with TRBD1. CDR1 is SEHNR and CDR2 is FQNEAQ in the germline V gene (reference sequence). The CDR3 spans 14 residues. Germline trimming cut 4 bases from V and 6 bases from J; bases unmatched to any gene: 7. DNA of the CDR3: TGTGCCAGCAGCTCGGGACAGGGTTACGGCGAGCAGTACTTC. It specifies CASSSGQGYGEQYF.

This rearrangement joins TRBV19 to TRBJ1-1, with TRBD1 as a possible D gene (5 bases). The CDR3 is 13 residues long. Germline loops: CDR1 LNHDA, CDR2 SQIVND (reference sequence). The V end was cut by 7 bases, the J end by 1 base, with 10 bases between. CDR3 bases: TGTGCCAGTACTCTTGGACAGAACACTGAAGCTTTCTTT. Its protein is CASTLGQNTEAFF.

The CDR3 protein is CASSDSAGGVSYNEQFF. CDR3 DNA: TGTGCCAGCAGTGACTCTGCGGGGGGGGTTTCCTACAATGAGCAGTTCTTC. The gene calls are TRBV6-4 and TRBJ2-1, with 9 bases lining up with TRBD2. Germline lookup yields CDR1 MRHNA and CDR2 SNTAGT. Trimming at V came to 0 bases and at J to 1 base, leaving 4 bases not matched to a gene. CDR3 length: 17 amino acids.

The rearrangement joins TRBV5-1 to TRBJ1-3; TRBD1 agrees at 9 bases. The germline CDR1 and CDR2 sequences are SGHRS and YFSETQ. The ends lost 10 bases at V and 4 bases at J; junction bases unmatched: 15. The CDR3 runs 16 residues. For the CDR3, the DNA is TGCGCCGACCAGGGCGCGGGACAGGGTCGAGGAAACACCATATATTTT. It translates to CADQGAGQGRGNTIYF.

The CDR3 bases are TGTGCCAGCAGTTCCCCACCTGCGGATACGCAGTATTTT. Its translation is CASSSPPADTQYF. The chain has TRBV6-1 and TRBJ2-3; D gene ambiguous. The CDR3 has 13 residues. Trimming shortened V by 5 bases and J by 6 bases, and 12 bases separated the two germline ends. Germline CDR1 is MNHNS and CDR2 is SASEGT.

The chain links TRBV13 to TRBJ2-1; weak D call: TRBD2 (6 bases). The germline gives CDR1 PRHDT, CDR2 FYEKMQ (reference sequence). The CDR3 contains 15 residues. Deletions cut 1 base from V and 2 bases from J, with 9 bases between. As DNA, the CDR3 is TGTGCCAGCAGCTTAGTAGCGGCTCCCTACAATGAGCAGTTCTTC. Encoded protein: CASSLVAAPYNEQFF.

The V call is TRBV4-3, the J call TRBJ2-2; D is uncertain. This CDR3 spans 14 amino acids. Trimming took off 1 base at V and 5 bases at J, with 8 bases between the two ends. Germline CDR1 is LGHNA and CDR2 is YSLEER. CDR3 nucleotides: TGCGCCAGCAGCCAAGTACAGTTAACCGGGGAGCTGTTTTTT. It codes for CASSQVQLTGELFF.

This rearrangement joins TRBV30 to TRBJ1-1; a weak D match, TRBD1 (5 bases). From germline, CDR1 is GTSNPN and CDR2 SVGIG (reference sequence). Trimming removed 5 bases at V and 3 bases at J, with 13 bases between. The CDR3 has 13 amino acids. Here the CDR3 reads CAWGQNGDTEAFF. The CDR3 DNA follows: TGTGCCTGGGGACAAAATGGGGACACTGAAGCTTTCTTT.

This chain joins TRBV5-6 and TRBJ1-6; D uncertain. Looked up from germline, CDR1 is SGHDT and CDR2 is YYEEEE. V was clipped by 6 bases and J by 0 bases, with 7 bases between them. CDR3 size: 14 residues. The CDR3 DNA reads TGTGCCAGCAACTTTCGCTCCTATAATTCACCCCTCCACTTT. Translation: CASNFRSYNSPLHF.

DNA for the CDR3: TGTGCCAGCTCACCACTAGGAGATACCTACGAGCAGTACTTC. This codes for CASSPLGDTYEQYF. The chain has TRBV18 and TRBJ2-7; D is unresolved. This CDR3 region has 14 residues. Trimming cost V 1 base and J 2 bases, with 9 bases left between them. Germline CDR1 and CDR2: KGHSH and LQKENI.

The DNA for the CDR3 is TGTGCCAGCAGTCCCCCGCGGGTGACCTACGAGCAGTACTTC. Translated: CASSPPRVTYEQYF. V gene TRBV28 combines with J gene TRBJ2-7; D might be TRBD2 (5 bases). V lost 5 bases to trimming and J lost 2 bases, with 13 bases between them. The V gene's germline CDR1 is MDHEN and CDR2 SYDVKM. CDR3 length: 14 residues.

The gene calls are TRBV27 and TRBJ2-1; D perhaps matches TRBD1 (6 bases). This CDR3 region has 15 residues. Germline V lookup: CDR1 MNHEY, CDR2 SMNVEV (reference sequence). V dropped 6 bases and J dropped 5 bases, with 17 bases sitting between them. This CDR3 is CASRASGHLDNEQFF. As DNA, the CDR3 is TGTGCCAGCAGAGCGTCGGGACACCTCGACAATGAGCAGTTCTTC.

For this clone: This same CDR3 is encoded by further DNA sequences in the sample. The genes are TRBV5-1 and TRBJ2-5; 7 nucleotides agree with TRBD2. Germline V CDR1 and CDR2: SGHRS, YFSETQ. J gave up 4 bases and V 0 bases, and 0 bases lay outside the gene matches. The CDR3 is made up of 13 amino acids. The CDR3 nucleotides read TGCGCCAGCAGCTTGGGGGGGGGAGAGACCCAGTACTTC. The encoded protein is CASSLGGGETQYF.

This chain joins TRBV7-2 and TRBJ1-3; 7 bases match TRBD1. The trim removed 5 bases at V and 4 bases at J, leaving 8 bases unmatched. CDR1 and CDR2 (germline): SGHTA, FQGNSA. The CDR3 has 15 residues. In DNA, the CDR3 is TGTGCCAGCAGCACGAACAGGGGAAAGGGAAACACCATATATTTT. Amino acids: CASSTNRGKGNTIYF.

The chain is built from TRBV6-1 and TRBJ2-1; D not certain. Trimming shortened V by 8 bases and J by 6 bases, and 17 bases separated the two germline ends. The CDR3 is 14 residues long. CDR1 and CDR2 from the germline V gene are MNHNS and SASEGT. The CDR3 loop reads CASLSGQTTNEQFF. The CDR3 nucleotides are TGTGCCAGCCTCAGTGGGCAGACAACCAATGAGCAGTTCTTC.

This chain uses TRBV29-1 with TRBJ2-6; TRBD1 agrees at 9 bases. The V gene's germline CDR1 is SQVTM and CDR2 ANQGSEA. Trimming removed 4 bases from V and 1 base from J; junction bases left unmatched: 5. CDR3 size: 16 residues. The CDR3 DNA follows: TGCAGCGTTGTAGACAGGGGGTGGTCTGGGGCCAACGTCCTGACTTTC. Its protein product is CSVVDRGWSGANVLTF. The complete variable domain, with remaining parts taken from reference TRBV29-1 and TRBJ2-6, reads SAVISQKPSRDICQRGTSLTIQCQVDSQVTMMFWYRQQPGQSLTLIATANQGSEATYESGFVIDKFPISRPNLTFSTLTVSNMSPEDSSIYLCSVVDRGWSGANVLTFGAGSRLTVL.

This sequence joins TRBV30 and TRBJ2-7, with D possibly matching TRBD1 (5 bases). Germline lookup yields CDR1 GTSNPN and CDR2 SVGIG (reference sequence). Trimming shortened V by 0 bases and J by 0 bases, and 15 bases separated the two germline ends. The CDR3 is made up of 16 amino acids. The CDR3 loop is CAWSVQVRALSYEQYF. CDR3 nucleotide sequence: TGTGCCTGGAGTGTACAGGTCAGGGCGCTCTCCTACGAGCAGTACTTC.

This clone was seen more than once but under ten times. The rearrangement joins TRBV4-2 to TRBJ2-7, with 13 bases identical to TRBD2. J lost 6 bases, V lost 3 bases, and 5 bases had no gene match. The CDR3 covers 15 residues. Germline CDR1 is LGHNA and CDR2 is YNFKEQ. For the CDR3, the DNA is TGTGCCAGCAGCCAGCGGACTAGCGGGAGTCTCGAGCAGTACTTC. Translating it yields CASSQRTSGSLEQYF.